This T cell receptor beta chain comes out of a study of blood T cell repertoires in COVID-19 (dated by TCRdb to 2018 to 2021). Concerning the study at large: Samples covering the acute and convalescent phases of COVID-19 were provided by collaborators in the United States, Italy and Spain. The material from the prospective study consisted of cDNA or gDNA derived from T cells, B-cell-depleted T cells, or PBMCs. Deeply sampled blood TCRbeta repertoires from subjects exposed to, actively infected with, or recovered from COVID-19 were included in the dataset. The repertoires were released in a freely available public database intended as a resource for research on the immune response to SARS-CoV-2. Samples came from the ongoing ImmuneRACE study (first 160 participants) plus 1,254 subjects from 6 global collaborators. The sample metadata nearly always contained a de-identified subject ID, COVID-19 status, age in years and sex. Where available, HLA class I and class II types were obtained from metadata supplied by the sample provider rather than from assay-based typing.

The germline V gene provides CDR1 MDHEN and CDR2 SYDVKM. The CDR3 numbers 14 residues from cysteine through phenylalanine. The sequence is cut down to CDR3 DNA, 42 bases in frame from base 1. Trimming accounts for 2 bases at V and 3 bases at J, while the number of junction bases matched to no gene is 2. The immunoSEQ Assay, a bias-controlled multiplex PCR, was used to amplify TCRbeta CDR3 regions from genomic DNA. In the source study's methods: The number of nucleated cells in each sample was estimated by amplification of reference gene primers within the assay. To quantify the absolute abundance of each unique TCRbeta CDR3 rearrangement, sequence reads were collapsed and filtered. For each sample, productive Simpson clonality was calculated as the square root of Simpson's diversity index across productive rearrangements. TCRdb re-hosts the immuneACCESS table, in-frame sequences only. Its copies lack some clones; in the studies checked, an unresolved V gene accounts for under half of them, and the cause for the rest is not known. Clone size and the V and J calls come from that table; the DNA yielded D and trimming. The sample table shows 320,000 or so clones, and 85% are seen once. About 2% of the sample is taken by the ten largest.

Enrolling through a virtual design, the prospective study's participants ranged in age from roughly 18 to 89 years and lived across some 22 United States geographic areas. To assign participants to cohorts, the prospective study relied on clinical history that participants themselves reported in a screening survey and a study questionnaire. Exposed participants had been in contact with someone with a PCR-confirmed or clinician-diagnosed COVID-19 case within 2 weeks of study entry. In the prospective study, whole blood, serum and a nasopharyngeal or oropharyngeal swab were collected from each participant by mobile phlebotomists. Additional blood draws and questionnaires over an approximately two-month period could optionally be provided by prospective study participants. Prospective study blood samples were shipped either frozen or at room temperature before DNA extraction. Study-level results and caveats: How much clinical and demographic metadata was included differed by source and by participant, and the metadata was provided uncurated.

Notes on this clone: The specificity of this receptor is unknown. Base qualities are not at hand, and no much larger clone is one base apart.

The chain is encoded by TRBV28 joined to TRBJ2-7; 9 central bases correspond to TRBD2. The clonotype was recovered from a woman in her 30s who had been exposed to COVID-19. Sequenced sample: PBMCs or T cells enriched from blood (not recorded which). The DNA sequence is given as TGTGCCAGCAGTTTAGCTAGCGGGGTCTACGAGCAGTACTTC. Translated, it reads CASSLASGVYEQYF.